The 2 T cell receptor beta chains below come from one sample, sequenced in a study of cytomegalovirus exposure and HLA in healthy donors (dated by TCRdb to 2016 to 2017). Library creation used the immunoSEQ multiplex PCR assay. For the multiplex PCR, a mixture combining 60 forward primers for TCR Vbeta segments and 13 reverse primers for TCR Jbeta segments was used. Entries here come from immuneACCESS through TCRdb and include only in-frame sequences with V and J called. Some clones fail to appear in such tables; in the studies checked, an unresolved V gene covers under half of the shortfall, and the cause of the remainder is unknown. Within this sample are about 140,000 clones, with about 82% of them counted one time only. About 1.7% of the sample goes to the ten largest clones. The material sequenced was PBMCs. These receptor sequences come from a female donor in good health and CMV-seropositive.

The chain combines TRBV5-6 with TRBJ1-4; 8 bases line up with TRBD1. J was trimmed by 7 bases and V by 6 bases; bases with no gene match: 5. The CDR3 runs to 13 residues. Germline-derived CDR1 and CDR2 are SGHDT and YYEEEE. The CDR3 region is CASTQGAGEKLFF. DNA for the CDR3: TGTGCCAGCACCCAGGGGGCAGGTGAAAAACTGTTTTTT.

This clone has a single count. The rearrangement joins TRBV15 to TRBJ1-1, with a weak D call TRBD1 (5 bases). Germline V CDR1 and CDR2: LNHNV, YYDKDF (reference sequence). The CDR3 covers 13 residues. Trimming left V 3 bases short and J 4 bases short, with 9 bases between. CDR3 protein: CATSRDKVTEAFF. The CDR3 DNA sequence: TGTGCCACCAGCAGGGACAAGGTCACTGAAGCTTTCTTT.